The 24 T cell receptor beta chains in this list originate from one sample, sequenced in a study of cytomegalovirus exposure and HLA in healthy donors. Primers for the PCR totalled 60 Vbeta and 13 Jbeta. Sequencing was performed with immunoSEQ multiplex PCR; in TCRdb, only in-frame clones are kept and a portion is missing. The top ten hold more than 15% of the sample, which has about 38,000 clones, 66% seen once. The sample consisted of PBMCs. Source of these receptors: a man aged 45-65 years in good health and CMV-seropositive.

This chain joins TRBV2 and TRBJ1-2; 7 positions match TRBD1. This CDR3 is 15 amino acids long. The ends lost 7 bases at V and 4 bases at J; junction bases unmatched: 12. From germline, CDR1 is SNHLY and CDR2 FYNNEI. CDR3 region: CASTFDEGASYGYTF. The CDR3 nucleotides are TGTGCCAGCACCTTCGATGAGGGGGCGAGCTATGGCTACACCTTC.

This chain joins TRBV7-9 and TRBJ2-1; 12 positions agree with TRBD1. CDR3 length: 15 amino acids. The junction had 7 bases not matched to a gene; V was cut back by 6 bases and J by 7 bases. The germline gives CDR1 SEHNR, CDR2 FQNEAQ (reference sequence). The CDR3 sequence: CASRPGQGAINEQFF. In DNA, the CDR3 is TGTGCCAGCAGACCGGGACAGGGGGCTATTAATGAGCAGTTCTTC.

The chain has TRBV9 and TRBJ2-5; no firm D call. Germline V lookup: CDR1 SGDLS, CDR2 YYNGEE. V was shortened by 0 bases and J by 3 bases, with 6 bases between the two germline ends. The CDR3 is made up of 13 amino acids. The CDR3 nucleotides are TGTGCCAGCAGCGTAGCCCGGGAAGAGACCCAGTACTTC. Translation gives CASSVAREETQYF.

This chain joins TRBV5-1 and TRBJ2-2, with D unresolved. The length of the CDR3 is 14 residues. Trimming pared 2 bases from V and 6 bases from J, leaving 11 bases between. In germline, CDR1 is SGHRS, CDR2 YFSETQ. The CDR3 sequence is CASSFVGQAGELFF. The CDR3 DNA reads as TGCGCCAGCAGCTTTGTGGGCCAGGCCGGGGAGCTGTTTTTT.

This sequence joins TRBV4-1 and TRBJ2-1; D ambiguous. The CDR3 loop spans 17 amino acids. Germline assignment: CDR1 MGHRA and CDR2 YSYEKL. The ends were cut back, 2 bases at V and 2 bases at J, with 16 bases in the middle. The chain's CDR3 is CASSQHAQSDPYNEQFF. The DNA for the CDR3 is TGCGCCAGCAGCCAACACGCCCAGAGCGACCCCTACAATGAGCAGTTCTTC.

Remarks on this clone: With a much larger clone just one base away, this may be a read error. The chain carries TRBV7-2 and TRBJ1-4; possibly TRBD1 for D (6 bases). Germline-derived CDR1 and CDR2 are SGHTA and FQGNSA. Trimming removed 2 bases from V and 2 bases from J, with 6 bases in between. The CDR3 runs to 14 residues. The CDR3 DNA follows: TGTGCCAGCAGCTTACAGGGGACTAATGAAAAACTGTTTTTT. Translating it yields CASSLQGTNEKLFF.

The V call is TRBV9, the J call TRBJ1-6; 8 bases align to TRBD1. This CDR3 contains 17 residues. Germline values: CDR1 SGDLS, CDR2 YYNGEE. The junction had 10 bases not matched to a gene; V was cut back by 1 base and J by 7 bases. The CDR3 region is CASSVSASGQGNSPLHF. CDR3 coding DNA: TGTGCCAGCAGCGTAAGTGCCTCCGGACAGGGAAATTCACCCCTCCACTTT.

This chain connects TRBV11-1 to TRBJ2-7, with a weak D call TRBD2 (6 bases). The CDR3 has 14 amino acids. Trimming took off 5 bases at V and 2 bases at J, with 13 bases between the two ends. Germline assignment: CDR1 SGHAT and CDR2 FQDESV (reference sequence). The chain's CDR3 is CASSPRTGAYEQYF. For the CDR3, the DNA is TGTGCCAGCAGCCCACGGACGGGAGCCTACGAGCAGTACTTC.

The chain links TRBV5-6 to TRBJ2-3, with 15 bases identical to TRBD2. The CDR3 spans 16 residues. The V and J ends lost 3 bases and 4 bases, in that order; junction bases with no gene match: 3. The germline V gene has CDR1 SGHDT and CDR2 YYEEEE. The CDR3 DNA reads TGTGCCAGCAGCTCTTGGACTAGCGGGGGGGCAGATACGCAGTATTTT. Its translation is CASSSWTSGGADTQYF.

The CDR3 reads CASSLVTGGGFADTQYF. In DNA, the CDR3 is TGTGCCAGCAGCTTAGTGACCGGCGGGGGTTTCGCAGATACGCAGTATTTT. The rearrangement links TRBV7-2 to TRBJ2-3; 7 bases line up with TRBD2. CDR1 and CDR2 (germline): SGHTA, FQGNSA. The ends lost 1 base at V and 4 bases at J; junction bases unmatched: 11. The CDR3 contains 17 residues. Complete variable domain (other parts from reference TRBV7-2 and TRBJ2-3): GAGVSQSPSNKVTEKGKDVELRCDPISGHTALYWYRQSLGQGLEFLIYFQGNSAPDKSGLPSDRFSAERTGGSVSTLTIQRTQQEDSAVYLCASSLVTGGGFADTQYFGPGTRLTVL.

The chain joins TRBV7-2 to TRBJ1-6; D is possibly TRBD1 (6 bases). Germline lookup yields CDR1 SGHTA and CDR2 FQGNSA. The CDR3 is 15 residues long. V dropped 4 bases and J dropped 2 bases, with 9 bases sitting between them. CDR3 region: CASSSQGPYNSPLHF. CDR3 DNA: TGTGCCAGCAGCTCACAGGGCCCCTATAATTCACCCCTCCACTTT.

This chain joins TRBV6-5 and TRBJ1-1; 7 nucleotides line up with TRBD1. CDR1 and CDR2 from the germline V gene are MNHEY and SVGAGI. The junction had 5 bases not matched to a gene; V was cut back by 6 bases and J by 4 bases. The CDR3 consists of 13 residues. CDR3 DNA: TGTGCCAGCAGACTCGACAGGGCCACTGAAGCTTTCTTT. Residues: CASRLDRATEAFF.

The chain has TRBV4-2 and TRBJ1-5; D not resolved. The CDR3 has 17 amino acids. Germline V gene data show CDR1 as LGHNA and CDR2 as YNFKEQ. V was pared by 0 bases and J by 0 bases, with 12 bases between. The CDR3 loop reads CASSQEPLLVSNQPQHF. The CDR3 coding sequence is TGTGCCAGCAGCCAAGAACCGTTACTTGTTAGCAATCAGCCCCAGCATTTT.

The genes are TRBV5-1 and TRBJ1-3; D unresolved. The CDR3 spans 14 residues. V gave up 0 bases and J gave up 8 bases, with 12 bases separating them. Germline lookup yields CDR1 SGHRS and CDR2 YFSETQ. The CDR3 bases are TGCGCCAGCAGCTTGGGCCAAGTAGAGGACACCATATATTTT. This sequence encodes CASSLGQVEDTIYF. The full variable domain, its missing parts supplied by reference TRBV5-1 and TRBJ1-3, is KAGVTQTPRYLIKTRGQQVTLSCSPISGHRSVSWYQQTPGQGLQFLFEYFSETQRNKGNFPGRFSGRQFSNSRSEMNVSTLELGDSALYLCASSLGQVEDTIYFGEGSWLTVV.

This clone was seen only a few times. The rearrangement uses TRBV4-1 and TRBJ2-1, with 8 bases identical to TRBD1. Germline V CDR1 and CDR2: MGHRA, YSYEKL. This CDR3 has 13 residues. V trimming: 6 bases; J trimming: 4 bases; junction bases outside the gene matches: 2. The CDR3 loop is CASRGQGYNEQFF. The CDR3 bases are TGCGCCAGCAGAGGACAGGGATACAATGAGCAGTTCTTC.

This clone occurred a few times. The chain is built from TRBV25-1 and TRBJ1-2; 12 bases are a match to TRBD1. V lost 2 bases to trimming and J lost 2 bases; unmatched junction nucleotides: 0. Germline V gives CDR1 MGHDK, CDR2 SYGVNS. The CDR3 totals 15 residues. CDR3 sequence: CASSEGTGGNYGYTF. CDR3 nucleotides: TGTGCCAGCAGTGAAGGGACAGGGGGCAACTATGGCTACACCTTC.

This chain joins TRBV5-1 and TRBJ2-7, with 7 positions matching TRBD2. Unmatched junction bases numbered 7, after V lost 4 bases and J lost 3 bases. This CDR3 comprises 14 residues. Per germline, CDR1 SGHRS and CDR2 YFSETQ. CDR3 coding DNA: TGCGCCAGCAGCCCTGGGGGGGGAGGCTACGAGCAGTACTTC. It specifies CASSPGGGGYEQYF.

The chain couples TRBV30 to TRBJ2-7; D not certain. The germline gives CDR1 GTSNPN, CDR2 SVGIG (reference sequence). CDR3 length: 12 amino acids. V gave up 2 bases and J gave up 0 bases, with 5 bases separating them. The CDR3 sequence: CAWSIRSYEQYF. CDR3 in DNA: TGTGCCTGGAGTATCCGCTCCTACGAGCAGTACTTC. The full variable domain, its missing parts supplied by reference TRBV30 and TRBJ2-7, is SQTIHQWPATLVQPVGSPLSLECTVEGTSNPNLYWYRQAAGRGLQLLFYSVGIGQISSEVPQNLSASRPQDRQFILSSKKLLLSDSGFYLCAWSIRSYEQYFGPGTRLTVT.

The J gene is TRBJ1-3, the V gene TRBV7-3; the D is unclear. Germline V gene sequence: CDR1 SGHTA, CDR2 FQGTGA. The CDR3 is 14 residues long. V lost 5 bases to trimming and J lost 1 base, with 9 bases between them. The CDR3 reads CASSPGLSGNTIYF. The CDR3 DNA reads TGTGCCAGCAGCCCGGGTCTGTCTGGAAACACCATATATTTT.

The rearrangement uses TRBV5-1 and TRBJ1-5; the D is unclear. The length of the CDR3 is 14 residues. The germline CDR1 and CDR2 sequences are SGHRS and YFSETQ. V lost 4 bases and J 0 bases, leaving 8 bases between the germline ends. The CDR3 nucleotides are TGCGCCAGCAGCCCCGGGAATAGCAATCAGCCCCAGCATTTT. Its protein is CASSPGNSNQPQHF.

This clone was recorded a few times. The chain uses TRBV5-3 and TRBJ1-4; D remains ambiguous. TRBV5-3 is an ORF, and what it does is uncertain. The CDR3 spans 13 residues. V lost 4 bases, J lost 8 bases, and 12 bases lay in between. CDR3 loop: CARSHDTEEKLFF. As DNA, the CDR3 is TGTGCCAGAAGCCATGACACCGAGGAAAAACTGTTTTTT.

Here the CDR3 DNA reads TGTGCCAGCAGCCCTAGGCACCGCTCGAATTCGCAAGAGACCCAGTACTTC. The encoded protein is CASSPRHRSNSQETQYF. The chain is built from TRBV7-8 and TRBJ2-5, with D unresolved. The germline V gene encodes CDR1 SGHVS and CDR2 FQNEAQ. This CDR3 comprises 17 residues. Trimming removed 5 bases at V and 2 bases at J, with 21 bases between.

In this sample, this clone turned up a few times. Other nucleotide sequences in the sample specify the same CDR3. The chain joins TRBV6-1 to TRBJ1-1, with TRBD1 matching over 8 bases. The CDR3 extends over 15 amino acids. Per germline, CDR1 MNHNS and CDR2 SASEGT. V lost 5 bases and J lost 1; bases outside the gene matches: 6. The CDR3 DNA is TGTGCCAGCAGTCTTGCCGGGACAGGGAACACTGAAGCTTTCTTT. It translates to CASSLAGTGNTEAFF.

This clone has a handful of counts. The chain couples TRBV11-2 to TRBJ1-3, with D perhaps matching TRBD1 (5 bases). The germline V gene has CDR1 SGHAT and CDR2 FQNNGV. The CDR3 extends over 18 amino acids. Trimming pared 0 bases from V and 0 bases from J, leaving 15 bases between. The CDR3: CASSLDGGDPYSGNTIYF. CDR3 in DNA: TGTGCCAGCAGCTTAGATGGAGGGGATCCCTACTCTGGAAACACCATATATTTT.